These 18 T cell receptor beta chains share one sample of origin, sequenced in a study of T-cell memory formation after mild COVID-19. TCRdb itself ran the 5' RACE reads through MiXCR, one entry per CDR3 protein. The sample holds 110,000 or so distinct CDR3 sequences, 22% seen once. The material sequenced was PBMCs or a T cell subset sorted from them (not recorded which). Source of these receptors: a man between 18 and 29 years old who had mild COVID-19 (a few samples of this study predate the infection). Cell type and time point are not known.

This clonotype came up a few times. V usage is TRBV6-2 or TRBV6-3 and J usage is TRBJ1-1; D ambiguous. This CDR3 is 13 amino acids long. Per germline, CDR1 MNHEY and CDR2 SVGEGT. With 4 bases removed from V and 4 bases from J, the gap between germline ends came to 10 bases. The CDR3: CASSWWGGTEAFF. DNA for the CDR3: TGTGCCAGCAGTTGGTGGGGTGGCACTGAAGCTTTCTTT.

CDR3 bases: TGCGCCAGCAGCGGGCGAGGCGGGGGCACTGAAGCTTTCTTT. Translated: CASSGRGGGTEAFF. The chain recombines TRBV4-1 with TRBJ1-1, with D perhaps matching TRBD1 (5 bases). The length of the CDR3 is 14 residues. Trimming cost V 5 bases and J 4 bases, with 14 bases left between them. CDR1 and CDR2 from the germline V gene are MGHRA and YSYEKL.

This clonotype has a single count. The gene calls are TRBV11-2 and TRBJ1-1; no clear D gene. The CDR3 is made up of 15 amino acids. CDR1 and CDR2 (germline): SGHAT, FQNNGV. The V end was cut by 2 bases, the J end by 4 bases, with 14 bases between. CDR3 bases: TGTGCCAGCAGCTTACGCTCTCTAAAAGTCACTGAAGCTTTCTTT. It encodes CASSLRSLKVTEAFF.

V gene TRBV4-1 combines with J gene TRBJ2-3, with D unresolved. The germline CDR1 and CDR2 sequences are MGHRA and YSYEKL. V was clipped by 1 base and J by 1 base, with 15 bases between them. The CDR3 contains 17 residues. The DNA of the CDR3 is TGCGCCAGCAGCCAAGCAACAGTTACTTTTGGCACAGATACGCAGTATTTT. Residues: CASSQATVTFGTDTQYF.

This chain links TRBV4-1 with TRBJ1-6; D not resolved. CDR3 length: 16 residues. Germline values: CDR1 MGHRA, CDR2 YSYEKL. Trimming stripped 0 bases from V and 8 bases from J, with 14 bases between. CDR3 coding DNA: TGCGCCAGCAGCCAAGAAAGACACAGTAGGGATTCACCCCTCCACTTT. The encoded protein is CASSQERHSRDSPLHF.

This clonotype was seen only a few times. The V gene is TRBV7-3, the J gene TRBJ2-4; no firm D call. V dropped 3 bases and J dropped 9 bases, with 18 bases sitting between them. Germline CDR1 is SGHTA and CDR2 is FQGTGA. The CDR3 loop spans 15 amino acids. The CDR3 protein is CASSLGPWTRSIQYF. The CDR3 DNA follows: TGTGCCAGCAGCTTGGGTCCTTGGACGCGAAGCATTCAGTACTTC.

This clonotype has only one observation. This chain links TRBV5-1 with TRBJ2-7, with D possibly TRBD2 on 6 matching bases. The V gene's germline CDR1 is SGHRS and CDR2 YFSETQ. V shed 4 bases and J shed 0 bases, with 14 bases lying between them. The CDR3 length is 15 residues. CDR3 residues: CASSPPGGSSYEQYV. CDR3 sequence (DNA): TGCGCCAGCAGCCCGCCTGGGGGGAGCTCCTACGAGCAGTACGTC.

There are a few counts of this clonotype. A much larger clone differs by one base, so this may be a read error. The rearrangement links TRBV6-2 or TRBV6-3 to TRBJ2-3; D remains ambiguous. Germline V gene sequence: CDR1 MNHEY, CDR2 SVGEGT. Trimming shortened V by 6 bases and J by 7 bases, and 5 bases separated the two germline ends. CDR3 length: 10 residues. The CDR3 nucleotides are TGTGCCAGCAGGGGAAATACGCAGTATTTT. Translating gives CASRGNTQYF.

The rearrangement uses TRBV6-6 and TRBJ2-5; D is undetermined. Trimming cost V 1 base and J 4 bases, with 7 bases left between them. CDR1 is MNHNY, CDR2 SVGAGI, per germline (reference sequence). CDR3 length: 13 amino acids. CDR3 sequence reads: CASSYWAGETQYF. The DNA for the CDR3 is TGTGCCAGCAGTTACTGGGCCGGAGAGACCCAGTACTTC.

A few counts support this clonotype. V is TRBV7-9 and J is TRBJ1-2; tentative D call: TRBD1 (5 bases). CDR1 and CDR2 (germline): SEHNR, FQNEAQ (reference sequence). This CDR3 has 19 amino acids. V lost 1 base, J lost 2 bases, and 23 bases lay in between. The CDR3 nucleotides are TGTGCCAGCAGCTTAGAAGGGGTAGGACCGCGGCTTTCCAACTATGGCTACACCTTC. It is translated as CASSLEGVGPRLSNYGYTF.

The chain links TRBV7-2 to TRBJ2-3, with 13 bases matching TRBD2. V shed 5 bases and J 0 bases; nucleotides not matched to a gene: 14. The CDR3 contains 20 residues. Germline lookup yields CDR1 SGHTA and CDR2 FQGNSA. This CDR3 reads CASSLPSGTGLAGSTDTQYF. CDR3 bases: TGTGCCAGCAGCCTCCCCAGCGGTACGGGACTAGCGGGGAGCACAGATACGCAGTATTTT.

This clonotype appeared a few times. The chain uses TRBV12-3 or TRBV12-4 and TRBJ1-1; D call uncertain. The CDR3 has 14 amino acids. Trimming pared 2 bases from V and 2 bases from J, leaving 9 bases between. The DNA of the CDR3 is TGTGCCAGCAGTTTAACGGGCCAAAACACTGAAGCTTTCTTT. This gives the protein CASSLTGQNTEAFF.

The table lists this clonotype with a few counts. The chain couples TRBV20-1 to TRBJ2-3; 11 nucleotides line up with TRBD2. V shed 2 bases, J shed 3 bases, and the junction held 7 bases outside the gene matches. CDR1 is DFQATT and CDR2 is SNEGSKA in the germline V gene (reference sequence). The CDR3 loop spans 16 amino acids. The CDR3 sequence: CSARSLLAGETDTQYF. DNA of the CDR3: TGCAGTGCTAGATCCCTACTAGCGGGGGAAACAGATACGCAGTATTTT.

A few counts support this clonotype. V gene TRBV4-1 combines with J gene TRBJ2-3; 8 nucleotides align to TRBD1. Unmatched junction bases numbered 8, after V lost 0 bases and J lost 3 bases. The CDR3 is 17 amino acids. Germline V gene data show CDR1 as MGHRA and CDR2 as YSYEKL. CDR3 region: CASSQDDQGALTDTQYF. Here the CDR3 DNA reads TGCGCCAGCAGCCAAGATGATCAGGGGGCGCTAACAGATACGCAGTATTTT.

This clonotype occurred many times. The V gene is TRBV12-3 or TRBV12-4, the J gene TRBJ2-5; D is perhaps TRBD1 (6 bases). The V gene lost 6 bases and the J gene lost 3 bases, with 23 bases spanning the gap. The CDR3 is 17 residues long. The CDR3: CASSLMGARDGKETQYF. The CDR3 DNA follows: TGTGCCAGCAGCCTAATGGGGGCCCGGGACGGCAAAGAGACCCAGTACTTC.

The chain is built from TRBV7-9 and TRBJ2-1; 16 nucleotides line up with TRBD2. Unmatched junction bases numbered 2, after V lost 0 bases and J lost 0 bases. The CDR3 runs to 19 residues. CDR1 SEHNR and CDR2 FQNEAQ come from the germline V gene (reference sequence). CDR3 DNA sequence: TGTGCCAGCAGCTTAGCGGGGACTAGCGGGGGGGACTCCTACAATGAGCAGTTCTTC. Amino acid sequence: CASSLAGTSGGDSYNEQFF.

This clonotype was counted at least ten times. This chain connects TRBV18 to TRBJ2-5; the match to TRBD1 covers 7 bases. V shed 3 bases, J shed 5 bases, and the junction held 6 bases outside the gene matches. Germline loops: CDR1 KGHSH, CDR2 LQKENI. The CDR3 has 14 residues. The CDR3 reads CASSPRDSSETQYF. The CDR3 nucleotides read TGTGCCAGCTCACCTAGGGACAGTTCGGAGACCCAGTACTTC. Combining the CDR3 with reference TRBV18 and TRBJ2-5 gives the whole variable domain NAGVMQNPRHLVRRRGQEARLRCSPMKGHSHVYWYRQLPEEGLKFMVYLQKENIIDESGMPKERFSAEFPKEGPSILRIQQVVRGDSAAYFCASSPRDSSETQYFGPGTRLLVL.

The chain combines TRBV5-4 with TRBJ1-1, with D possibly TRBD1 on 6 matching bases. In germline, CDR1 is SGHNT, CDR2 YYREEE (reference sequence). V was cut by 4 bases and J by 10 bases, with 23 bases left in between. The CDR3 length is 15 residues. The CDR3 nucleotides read TGTGCCAGCAGCGCGGGACAACAACCCCTCCCAAGAGCTTTCTTT. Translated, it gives CASSAGQQPLPRAFF.